This TCR beta chain originates from a study of blood T cell repertoires in COVID-19. Across the study: Acute-phase and convalescent COVID-19 samples originated in the United States, Italy and Spain.

TCRdb's copy holds only in-frame clones and misses some; the assay was immunoSEQ multiplex PCR. Of about 56,000 clones in the sample, about 91% were seen once. The CDR3 contains 14 residues. Germline loops: CDR1 KGHSH, CDR2 LQKENI. V was trimmed by 0 bases and J by 5 bases, leaving 11 bases between them. The TCR comes from a woman aged 55-70 years with COVID-19, enrolled during active disease. The material sequenced was peripheral blood. The genes are TRBV18 and TRBJ2-7; TRBD2 is a possible D gene (6 bases). CDR3 sequence reads: CASSPPAGRNEQYF. The CDR3 DNA follows: TGTGCCAGCTCACCACCGGCAGGGAGGAACGAGCAGTACTTC.